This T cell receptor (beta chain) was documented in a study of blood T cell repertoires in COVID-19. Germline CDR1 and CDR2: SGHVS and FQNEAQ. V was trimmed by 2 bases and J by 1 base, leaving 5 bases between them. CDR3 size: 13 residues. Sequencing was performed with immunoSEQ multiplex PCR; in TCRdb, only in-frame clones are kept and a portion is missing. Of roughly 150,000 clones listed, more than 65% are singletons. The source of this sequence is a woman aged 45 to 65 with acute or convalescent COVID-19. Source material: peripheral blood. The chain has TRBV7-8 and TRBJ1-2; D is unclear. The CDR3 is CASSLTVNYGYTF. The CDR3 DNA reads TGTGCCAGCAGCTTAACAGTTAACTATGGCTACACCTTC.